This T cell receptor beta chain was captured in a study of post-analysis software for immune sequencing data. Study as a whole: Multiple sclerosis in the patients followed relapsing-remitting, secondary progressive and progressive-relapsing courses.

Trimming removed 1 base at V and 0 bases at J, with 10 bases between. This CDR3 region has 16 residues. In germline, CDR1 is SGHTA, CDR2 FQGNSA. TCR beta libraries were prepared from cDNA with unique molecular identifiers. Researchers reported approximately 480,000 cDNA molecules coming from roughly 0.93 to 9.6 million T cells. TCRdb re-derived calls from the PCR reads in MiXCR, one entry per CDR3 protein. The sample contains hundreds of thousands of distinct CDR3 sequences, about 39% of which appear only once. Only a few counts were recorded for this clonotype. Its specificity is unknown. Study results and caveats: Those with multiple sclerosis, the patient group, showed significantly lower normalized Chao1 diversity than controls. Samples sharing a preparation batch grouped tightly together when assessed by F measure. Compared with controls, patients had more of about 5 TRBV segments, including TRBV5-6, TRBV5-1 and TRBV20-1.

V gene TRBV7-2 combines with J gene TRBJ1-5, with a possible D match to TRBD1 (6 bases). The sample consisted of blood. The clonotype comes from a girl aged 2 to 9 with multiple sclerosis. Written as DNA, the CDR3 is TGTGCCAGCAGCTTAGGGACAGCCATTAGCAATCAGCCCCAGCATTTT. Its protein product is CASSLGTAISNQPQHF.